Sequencing of this T cell receptor beta chain was carried out in a study of cytomegalovirus exposure and HLA in healthy donors. The germline V gene encodes CDR1 LGHNA and CDR2 YNFKEQ. After removal of 3 bases from V and 3 bases from J, the junction contained 4 bases not matched to a gene. The CDR3 length is 17 residues. 13 Jbeta primers and 60 Vbeta primers were used for the PCR. Using immunoSEQ multiplex PCR, the repertoire was profiled, and TCRdb retains in-frame clones only, with some absent. The sample yields approximately 150,000 clones, 60% to 85% seen once. The sequence was obtained from a man aged 25-40 years in good health and CMV-seropositive. The rearrangement uses TRBV4-2 and TRBJ2-3, with TRBD2 identical over 15 bases. Sequenced material: PBMCs. The CDR3 reads CASSHRTSGGGTDTQYF. As DNA, the CDR3 is TGTGCCAGCAGCCACCGGACTAGCGGGGGGGGGACAGATACGCAGTATTTT.